The TCR beta chain described here comes from a study of regulatory T cells in long-lasting Graves disease (dated by TCRdb to the early 2020s). General notes on the study: Persistent Graves' disease was defined as persistently positive TSH receptor autoantibodies together with antithyroid drug treatment for over 5 years. Patients with persistent Graves' disease were compared with patients with newly diagnosed Graves' disease using TCR sequencing and RNA sequencing of peripheral blood. In the clinical cohort, patients with persistent Graves' disease had used antithyroid drugs for an average of around 10 years. A total of about 35 samples underwent TCR sequencing, from about 13 patients with persistent Graves' disease and some 20 patients with newly diagnosed Graves' disease. The study was registered as a clinical trial and conducted in China.

Taken with the paper, the label for time point translates to: persistent/refractory GD, antithyroid drugs over 5 years with positive TRAb. RNA was extracted from PBMCs in TRIzol for both TCR sequencing and RNA sequencing. The diagnosis of Graves' disease followed American Thyroid Association guidelines. Patients were recruited from an endocrinology department in Xi'an, China. Each patient gave roughly 10 milliliters of peripheral blood, collected in an EDTA anticoagulant tube. Ficoll Paque Plus density gradient separation was used to isolate PBMCs, and no further T cell sorting was done. RNA quality was checked with an Agilent 2100 Bioanalyzer and agarose gel, and concentration with a NanoDrop 2000. The library was made by multiplex PCR. Sequencing relied on an Illumina HiSeq 4000. iRepertoire HTBI primers and Arm-PCR amplification of CDR3 regions were used to construct TCR beta libraries. PCR products were gel purified before sequencing. The authors' analysis ran thus. Gene usage analysis of CDR3 amino acid clonotypes used the 62 TRBV and some 15 TRBJ segments found across samples. Filtered high-quality paired reads were merged into contigs using COPE and FqMerger. BLAST was used to align contigs to the IMGT TRBV, TRBD and TRBJ reference genes, and CDR3 was defined following IMGT. Clonotypes above 0.1% frequency were classified as highly expanded clones. Shannon entropy was used to measure repertoire diversity, and the Gini coefficient was used to measure V-J evenness. Public clonotypes were defined as clonotypes shared by more than one individual. TCRdb ran its own pipeline on the public reads, namely fastp trimming at Q25 and MiXCR clone calling, and kept in-frame beta chains. Entries are consolidated by CDR3 protein sequence, retaining the most common genes and DNA. None of the V and J calls come from the authors' own analysis; TCRdb made them. This sample lists roughly 450,000 distinct CDR3 sequences; roughly 23% were detected once. Around 12% of the sample is held by the ten biggest clonotypes.

The investigation overall reported the following: Because the primary lesion, thyroid tissue, could not be accessed, the study looked at peripheral blood alone. Sequencing and analysis were limited to the TCR beta chain. Compared with newly diagnosed patients, patients with persistent Graves' disease had lower TCR Shannon entropy and fewer highly expanded clones, which suggests clonal expansion. Patients with persistent disease shared more public clonotypes (around 2,500) than newly diagnosed patients did (roughly 970). The authors acknowledged the small sample size as a limitation that may reduce accuracy.

Of note for this clonotype: Its antigen target is currently unknown. Nothing much larger sits one base from this clone, and base qualities are not available.

Source: peripheral blood mononuclear cells (PBMCs), taken when the disease was refractory, from a patient treated with antithyroid drugs. This TCR derives from a female donor with Graves disease.

Read as DNA, the sequence is TGTGCCAGCAGCGACCGTGTAGCGGGAGTCGTGGATTGGTACTTC. It is translated as CASSDRVAGVVDWYF. The chain is assembled from TRBV5-5 and TRBJ2-7, with 9 bases in between that match TRBD2. Ends trimmed: V by 4 bases, J by 12 bases; bases unmatched to a gene: 17. The CDR3 numbers 15 residues from cysteine through phenylalanine. Solely the CDR3 DNA is kept, with 45 bases framed from the first base. CDR1 and CDR2, looked up from the germline V gene (reference sequence), are SGHKS and YYEKEE.